Below are 22 T cell receptor beta chains sequenced from a single sample in a study of blood T cell repertoires in COVID-19. Libraries were prepared by immunoSEQ multiplex PCR; TCRdb keeps only in-frame clonotypes and omits some of them. The profile covers about 88,000 clones, with roughly 88% appearing a single time and about 6.7% taken by the ten largest. The sample taken for sequencing was peripheral blood. These receptors all stem from a man aged 18 to 29 with COVID-19, enrolled during active disease.

The chain couples TRBV28 to TRBJ2-5; TRBD2 matches 9 bases. The germline V gene has CDR1 MDHEN and CDR2 SYDVKM. The junction had 3 bases not matched to a gene; V was cut back by 7 bases and J by 3 bases. The CDR3 covers 13 residues. CDR3 loop: CASILAGEETQYF. The CDR3 DNA sequence: TGTGCCAGCATCTTAGCGGGAGAAGAGACCCAGTACTTC.

This clone was seen only once. The V gene is TRBV6-1, the J gene TRBJ1-1; the D is unclear. Trimming cost V 0 bases and J 2 bases, with 10 bases left between them. Germline V CDR1 and CDR2: MNHNS, SASEGT. The CDR3 consists of 15 residues. The chain's CDR3 is CASSEAGAGNTEAFF. CDR3 sequence (DNA): TGTGCCAGCAGTGAAGCAGGAGCGGGAAACACTGAAGCTTTCTTT.

This clone occurred once. The CDR3 coding sequence is TGTGCCTGGAGTGGCGGCGGAGGGGCGACATACAATGAGCAGTTCTTC. It yields the protein CAWSGGGGATYNEQFF. V usage is TRBV30 and J usage is TRBJ2-1; D is possibly TRBD2 (6 bases). Germline V gene data show CDR1 as GTSNPN and CDR2 as SVGIG (reference sequence). Between the trimmed V and J ends, which lost 1 base and 4 bases, there was a span of 17 bases. The CDR3 is 16 amino acids.

The chain joins TRBV10-3 to TRBJ1-1; tentatively, D is TRBD1 (5 bases). The V gene's germline CDR1 is ENHRY and CDR2 SYGVKD. V lost 10 bases, J lost 2 bases, and 20 bases lay in between. This CDR3 is built from 15 residues. The CDR3 DNA follows: TGTGCCACACACCCCCGGGGGGAGGAAAACACTGAAGCTTTCTTT. This codes for CATHPRGEENTEAFF.

The V gene is TRBV2, the J gene TRBJ2-7, with 10 bases lining up with TRBD2. The germline gives CDR1 SNHLY, CDR2 FYNNEI. This CDR3 region has 17 residues. The V segment lost 0 bases and the J segment 0 bases; nucleotides outside the gene matches: 5. The CDR3 spells CASSEALAGVVSYEQYF. CDR3 in DNA: TGTGCCAGCAGTGAAGCCCTAGCGGGAGTCGTCTCCTACGAGCAGTACTTC.

The J gene is TRBJ2-1, the V gene TRBV7-9; TRBD1 might be the D (6 bases). CDR1 and CDR2 from the germline V gene are SEHNR and FQNEAQ (reference sequence). V was shortened by 5 bases and J by 0 bases, with 14 bases between the two germline ends. The CDR3 length is 16 residues. CDR3 sequence reads: CASSPYRASSYNEQFF. Written as DNA, the CDR3 is TGTGCCAGCAGCCCTTACAGGGCAAGCTCCTACAATGAGCAGTTCTTC.

The J gene is TRBJ2-7, the V gene TRBV20-1; possible D gene TRBD1, 5 bases. Trimming took off 2 bases at V and 3 bases at J, with 5 bases between the two ends. CDR3 size: 11 residues. Germline CDR1 and CDR2: DFQATT and SNEGSKA (reference sequence). The CDR3, as DNA: TGCAGTGCTAGAACAGGCTACGAGCAGTACTTC. Encoded protein: CSARTGYEQYF.

This chain uses TRBV6-2 or TRBV6-3 with TRBJ2-1; D remains ambiguous. This CDR3 is built from 15 residues. Trimming removed 3 bases at V and 6 bases at J, with 15 bases between. Per germline, CDR1 MNHEY and CDR2 SVGEGT. The CDR3 is CASSYSGPTGNEQFF. CDR3 in DNA: TGTGCCAGCAGTTATTCCGGCCCTACGGGCAATGAGCAGTTCTTC.

The chain carries TRBV7-9 and TRBJ1-1; 9 bases line up with TRBD1. The CDR3 loop spans 13 amino acids. Germline V gene data show CDR1 as SEHNR and CDR2 as FQNEAQ (reference sequence). V lost 5 bases and J lost 7; bases outside the gene matches: 5. CDR3 sequence reads: CASSGDRAGEAFF. The DNA for the CDR3 is TGTGCCAGCAGCGGGGACAGGGCTGGTGAAGCTTTCTTT.

This clone was detected a few times. The DNA of the CDR3 is TGTGCCAGCAGCCCTGGAGTGCCCGAGCAGTACTTC. Translation gives CASSPGVPEQYF. The J gene is TRBJ2-7, the V gene TRBV7-2; unclear D gene. Germline values: CDR1 SGHTA, CDR2 FQGNSA. The V and J ends lost 5 bases and 6 bases respectively, with 11 bases between them. The CDR3 spans 12 residues.

This clone was detected once. The rearrangement joins TRBV28 to TRBJ2-7; D might be TRBD2 (5 bases). The CDR3 has 15 residues. V was cut by 1 base and J by 3 bases, with 13 bases left in between. The germline gives CDR1 MDHEN, CDR2 SYDVKM. DNA for the CDR3: TGTGCCAGCAGTTTATTTTCGGGGAGCGTCTACGAGCAGTACTTC. Protein sequence: CASSLFSGSVYEQYF.

V is TRBV6-5 and J is TRBJ1-2, with D possibly matching TRBD1 (5 bases). Germline V lookup: CDR1 MNHEY, CDR2 SVGAGI. V lost 2 bases and J 6 bases, leaving 16 bases between the germline ends. CDR3 length: 15 amino acids. The chain's CDR3 is CASSYARRGVDGYTF. The DNA of the CDR3 is TGTGCCAGCAGTTACGCAAGGCGGGGGGTTGATGGCTACACCTTC.

V gene TRBV4-1 combines with J gene TRBJ2-7; TRBD2 matches 7 bases. J gave up 3 bases and V 4 bases, and 12 bases lay outside the gene matches. CDR3 length equals 16 residues. Germline CDR1 MGHRA, CDR2 YSYEKL. The CDR3 region is CASSPNGAGAGYEQYF. CDR3 coding DNA: TGCGCCAGCAGCCCAAACGGGGCGGGAGCAGGCTACGAGCAGTACTTC.

V and J are TRBV4-1 and TRBJ2-1; 11 bases match TRBD2. The germline V gene encodes CDR1 MGHRA and CDR2 YSYEKL. V lost 4 bases and J lost 5; bases outside the gene matches: 10. The CDR3 has 17 residues. The CDR3 DNA reads TGCGCCAGCAGCCCGCTGACCGGACTAGCGGGTAACAATGAGCAGTTCTTC. This gives the protein CASSPLTGLAGNNEQFF.

J is TRBJ1-1 and V is TRBV11-3, with D unresolved. The CDR3 contains 13 residues. Germline-derived CDR1 and CDR2 are SGHNT and YENEEA. With 0 bases removed from V and 6 bases from J, the gap between germline ends came to 8 bases. The CDR3 coding sequence is TGTGCCAGCAGCTTAGATCCCCGTGCTGAAGCTTTCTTT. This codes for CASSLDPRAEAFF. The full variable domain, rest sourced from reference TRBV11-3 and TRBJ1-1, is EAGVVQSPRYKIIEKKQPVAFWCNPISGHNTLYWYLQNLGQGPELLIRYENEEAVDDSQLPKDRFSAERLKGVDSTLKIQPAELGDSAVYLCASSLDPRAEAFFGQGTRLTVV.

V is TRBV29-1 and J is TRBJ2-1; 9 nucleotides match TRBD2. V shed 6 bases and J 7 bases; nucleotides not matched to a gene: 13. The CDR3 covers 15 residues. Germline assignment: CDR1 SQVTM and CDR2 ANQGSEA. CDR3 residues: CSVVGVASGVNEQFF. DNA for the CDR3: TGCAGCGTCGTCGGGGTGGCTAGCGGGGTTAATGAGCAGTTCTTC.

The chain links TRBV12-3 or TRBV12-4 to TRBJ1-2; D is possibly TRBD1 (6 bases). This CDR3 spans 13 amino acids. V was pared by 2 bases and J by 6 bases, with 10 bases between. CDR3 nucleotide sequence: TGTGCCAGCAGTTTACAGGGGTGGCATGGCTACACCTTC. This gives the protein CASSLQGWHGYTF.

The count of this clone is one. The J gene is TRBJ2-7, the V gene TRBV29-1; maybe TRBD1 (7 bases). This CDR3 region has 11 residues. Germline CDR1 and CDR2: SQVTM and ANQGSEA. V was clipped by 4 bases and J by 6 bases, with 10 bases between them. In DNA form, the CDR3 reads TGCAGCGTTGGACAGGGAGGCGAGCAGTACTTC. This translates into CSVGQGGEQYF.

This rearrangement joins TRBV5-4 to TRBJ2-3; 8 nucleotides match TRBD2. CDR1 SGHNT and CDR2 YYREEE come from the germline V gene (reference sequence). This CDR3 has 17 amino acids. V lost 0 bases, J lost 5 bases, and 11 bases stayed unmatched. The DNA for the CDR3 is TGTGCCAGCAGCTTGGACGGATGGAGCGGGAGTGAAGATACGCAGTATTTT. Translated, it gives CASSLDGWSGSEDTQYF.

This chain uses TRBV18 with TRBJ2-2; 10 bases align to TRBD2. The CDR3 totals 15 residues. J gave up 3 bases and V 5 bases, and 3 bases lay outside the gene matches. Germline V lookup: CDR1 KGHSH, CDR2 LQKENI. CDR3: CASSSSGRDTGELFF. The CDR3 nucleotides read TGTGCCAGCTCATCTAGCGGGAGAGACACCGGGGAGCTGTTTTTT.

The J gene is TRBJ2-5, the V gene TRBV11-3; TRBD1 aligns across 7 bases. Looked up from germline, CDR1 is SGHNT and CDR2 is YENEEA. Trimming cost V 8 bases and J 3 bases; bases outside gene matches: 9. The CDR3 is 14 residues long. The CDR3 nucleotides read TGTGCCAGCGGATTGGACAGGAGAAAAGAGACCCAGTACTTC. This translates into CASGLDRRKETQYF.

V is TRBV25-1 and J is TRBJ2-3, with a tentative D call TRBD2 (5 bases). The germline V gene encodes CDR1 MGHDK and CDR2 SYGVNS. This CDR3 has 16 amino acids. Trimming removed 2 bases from V and 4 bases from J, with 16 bases in between. DNA for the CDR3: TGTGCCAGCAGTGAAGTTAGAGGGTCGAGCGCAGATACGCAGTATTTT. This translates into CASSEVRGSSADTQYF.